The 11 T cell receptor beta chains in this list originate from one sample, sequenced in a study of T cell responses to AZD1222 COVID-19 vaccine. Generated by immunoSEQ multiplex PCR, the TCRdb table keeps only in-frame clones and is missing some. The table records around 150,000 clones, 92% of them present only once. The sequencing used peripheral blood, collected 28 days after the second AZD1222 dose. These receptors were taken from an adult who received the AZD1222 COVID-19 vaccine.

The V gene is TRBV2, the J gene TRBJ1-3; no clear D gene. CDR1 is SNHLY and CDR2 is FYNNEI in the germline V gene. V was cut by 4 bases and J by 0 bases, with 10 bases left in between. The CDR3 loop spans 15 amino acids. CDR3 loop: CASSAAESSGNTIYF. As DNA, the CDR3 is TGTGCCAGCAGTGCGGCGGAGAGCTCTGGAAACACCATATATTTT.

The V gene is TRBV5-1, the J gene TRBJ2-3, with 7 bases lining up with TRBD1. V gave up 6 bases and J gave up 5 bases; unmatched junction bases: 9. The CDR3 sequence is 14 residues long. Per the germline V gene, CDR1 is SGHRS and CDR2 is YFSETQ. The CDR3 sequence: CASTIQGKKDTQYF. CDR3 in DNA: TGCGCCAGCACCATACAGGGGAAGAAAGATACGCAGTATTTT.

This clone was seen once. The rearrangement uses TRBV11-2 and TRBJ1-1, with D unclear. V dropped 3 bases and J dropped 7 bases, with 12 bases sitting between them. Germline V gene data show CDR1 as SGHAT and CDR2 as FQNNGV. The CDR3 is made up of 13 amino acids. The CDR3 nucleotides read TGTGCCAGCAGCTTTGACGGGAGAGTTGAAGCTTTCTTT. Amino acid sequence: CASSFDGRVEAFF.

This chain connects TRBV4-1 to TRBJ1-6, with a weak D call TRBD1 (5 bases). This CDR3 contains 18 residues. Trimming stripped 1 base from V and 8 bases from J, with 21 bases between. Per germline, CDR1 MGHRA and CDR2 YSYEKL. CDR3 bases: TGCGCCAGCAGCCAAGTCGCACGAGAGGCCGGGGGAGATTCACCCCTCCACTTT. It specifies CASSQVAREAGGDSPLHF.

With regard to this clone: The same CDR3 also results from other DNA sequences found in this sample. The CDR3 here is CASSPRDGYTF. CDR3 coding DNA: TGTGCCAGCTCACCAAGGGACGGCTACACCTTC. The chain is built from TRBV18 and TRBJ1-2, with TRBD1 as a possible D gene (5 bases). The CDR3 sequence is 11 residues long. The V gene's germline CDR1 is KGHSH and CDR2 LQKENI. Trimming left V 2 bases short and J 8 bases short, with 6 bases between. Supplemented by reference TRBV18 and TRBJ1-2, the full variable domain reads NAGVMQNPRHLVRRRGQEARLRCSPMKGHSHVYWYRQLPEEGLKFMVYLQKENIIDESGMPKERFSAEFPKEGPSILRIQQVVRGDSAAYFCASSPRDGYTFGSGTRLTVV.

CDR3 in DNA: TGTGCCAGCAGCCATATAGCCTTTAACACTGAAGCTTTCTTT. Its translation: CASSHIAFNTEAFF. V usage is TRBV14 and J usage is TRBJ1-1; D is unresolved. Trimming shortened V by 3 bases and J by 2 bases, and 10 bases separated the two germline ends. The CDR3 totals 14 residues. CDR1 is SGHDN and CDR2 is FVKESK in the germline V gene.

The rearrangement links TRBV18 to TRBJ1-2, with TRBD1 as a possible D gene (6 bases). The ends were cut back, 3 bases at V and 4 bases at J, with 15 bases in the middle. The CDR3 runs 15 residues. The germline gives CDR1 KGHSH, CDR2 LQKENI. This CDR3 is CASSPSDSRSYGYTF. The CDR3 coding sequence is TGTGCCAGCTCACCGTCGGACAGCCGATCCTATGGCTACACCTTC.

This rearrangement joins TRBV6-5 to TRBJ1-1; weak D call: TRBD1 (6 bases). CDR1 and CDR2 from the germline V gene are MNHEY and SVGAGI. This CDR3 is 14 amino acids long. The V and J ends lost 7 bases and 11 bases respectively, with 23 bases between them. The CDR3 sequence is CASTQNGGAGEAFF. The DNA for the CDR3 is TGTGCCAGCACCCAGAACGGGGGGGCCGGAGAGGCTTTCTTT.

This clone has more than one count but fewer than ten. V and J are TRBV4-2 and TRBJ1-2; D uncertain. Germline CDR1 is LGHNA and CDR2 is YNFKEQ. The CDR3 consists of 13 residues. Between the trimmed V and J ends, which lost 0 bases and 3 bases, there was a span of 5 bases. CDR3 sequence (DNA): TGTGCCAGCAGCCAAGATGCAGACTATGGCTACACCTTC. Encoded protein: CASSQDADYGYTF.

In this sample, this clone is medium-sized. V usage is TRBV10-1 and J usage is TRBJ2-3; weak D call: TRBD2 (5 bases). CDR1 WNHNN and CDR2 SYGVQD come from the germline V gene (reference sequence). CDR3 length equals 16 residues. Trimming removed 0 bases at V and 6 bases at J, with 16 bases between. The CDR3, as DNA: TGCGCCAGCAGTGAGTCAACGTGGCTAGCTGCGGATACGCAGTATTTT. It codes for CASSESTWLAADTQYF.

The table lists this clone with a count of one. CDR3 nucleotides: TGTGCCAGCAGTTCGGCAGGGGAGGGCTACACCTTC. It is translated as CASSSAGEGYTF. The V call is TRBV27, the J call TRBJ1-2, with D tentatively TRBD1 (6 bases). This CDR3 contains 12 residues. Germline V gives CDR1 MNHEY, CDR2 SMNVEV (reference sequence). Between the trimmed V and J ends, which lost 4 bases and 8 bases, there was a span of 11 bases.